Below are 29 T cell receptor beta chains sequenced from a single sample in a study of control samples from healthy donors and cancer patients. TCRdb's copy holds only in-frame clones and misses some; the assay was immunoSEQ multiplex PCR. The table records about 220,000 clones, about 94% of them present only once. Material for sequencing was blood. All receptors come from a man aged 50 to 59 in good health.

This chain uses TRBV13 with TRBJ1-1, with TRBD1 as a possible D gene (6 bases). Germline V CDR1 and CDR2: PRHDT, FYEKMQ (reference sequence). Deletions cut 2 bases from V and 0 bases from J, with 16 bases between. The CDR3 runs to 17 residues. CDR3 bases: TGTGCCAGCAGCTTACCCGGCGGGGGCCAGATGAACACTGAAGCTTTCTTT. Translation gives CASSLPGGGQMNTEAFF.

The CDR3: CASSLRDSRTDTQYF. CDR3 DNA: TGTGCCAGCAGCTTGAGGGACAGTAGGACAGATACGCAGTATTTT. The chain combines TRBV5-4 with TRBJ2-3, with 7 bases matching TRBD1. Germline V gene data show CDR1 as SGHNT and CDR2 as YYREEE (reference sequence). The CDR3 sequence is 15 residues long. J lost 3 bases, V lost 1 base, and 5 bases had no gene match.

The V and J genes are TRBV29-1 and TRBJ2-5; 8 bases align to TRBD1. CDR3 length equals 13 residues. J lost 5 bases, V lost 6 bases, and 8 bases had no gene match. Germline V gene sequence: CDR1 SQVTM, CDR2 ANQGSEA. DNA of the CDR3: TGCAGCGTAGAACCAGGGGGCTGGGAGACCCAGTACTTC. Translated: CSVEPGGWETQYF.

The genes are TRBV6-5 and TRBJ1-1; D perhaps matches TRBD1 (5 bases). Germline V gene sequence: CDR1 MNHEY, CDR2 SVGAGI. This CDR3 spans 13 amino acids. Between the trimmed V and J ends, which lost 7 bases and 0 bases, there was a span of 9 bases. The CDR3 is CASTGGMNTEAFF. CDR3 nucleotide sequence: TGTGCCAGCACCGGGGGAATGAACACTGAAGCTTTCTTT.

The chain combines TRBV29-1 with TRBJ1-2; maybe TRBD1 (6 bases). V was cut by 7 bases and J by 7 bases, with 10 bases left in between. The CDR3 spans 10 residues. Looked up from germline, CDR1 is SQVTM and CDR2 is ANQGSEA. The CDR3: CSAEGGGYTF. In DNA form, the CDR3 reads TGCAGCGCCGAAGGGGGTGGCTACACCTTC.

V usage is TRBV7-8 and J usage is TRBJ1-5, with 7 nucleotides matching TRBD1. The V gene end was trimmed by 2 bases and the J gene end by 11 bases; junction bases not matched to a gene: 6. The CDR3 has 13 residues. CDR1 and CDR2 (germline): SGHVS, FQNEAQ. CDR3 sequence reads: CASSLSGGGSQHF. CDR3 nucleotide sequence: TGTGCCAGCAGCTTATCAGGGGGAGGGTCCCAGCATTTT.

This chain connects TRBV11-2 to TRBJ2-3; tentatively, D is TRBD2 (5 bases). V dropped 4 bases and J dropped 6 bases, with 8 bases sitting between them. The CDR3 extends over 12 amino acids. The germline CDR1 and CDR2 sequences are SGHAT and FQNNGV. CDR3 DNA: TGTGCCAGCAGCTGGTCGGGGGATACGCAGTATTTT. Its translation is CASSWSGDTQYF.

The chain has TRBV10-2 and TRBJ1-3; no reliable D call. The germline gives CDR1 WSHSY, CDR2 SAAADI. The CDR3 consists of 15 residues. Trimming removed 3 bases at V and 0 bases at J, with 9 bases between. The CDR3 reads CASSDKGHSGNTIYF. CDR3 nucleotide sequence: TGCGCCAGCAGTGACAAAGGCCACTCTGGAAACACCATATATTTT.

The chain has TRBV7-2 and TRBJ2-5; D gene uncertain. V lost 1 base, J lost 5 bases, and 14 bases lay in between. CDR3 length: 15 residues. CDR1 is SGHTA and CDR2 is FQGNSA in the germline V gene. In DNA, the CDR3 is TGTGCCAGCAGCTTAGGGTACAGTACCTCGGAGACCCAGTACTTC. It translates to CASSLGYSTSETQYF.

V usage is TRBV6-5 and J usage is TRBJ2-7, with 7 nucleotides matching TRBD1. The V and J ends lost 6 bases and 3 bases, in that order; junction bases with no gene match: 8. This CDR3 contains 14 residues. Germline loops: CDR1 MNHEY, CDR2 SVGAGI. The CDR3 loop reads CASRKPTGHYEQYV. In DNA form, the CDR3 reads TGTGCCAGCAGGAAACCGACAGGGCACTACGAGCAGTACGTC.

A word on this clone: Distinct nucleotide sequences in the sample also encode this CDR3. In nucleotides, the CDR3 is TGTGCCAGCAGTTCACAAAGGGAGCTGTTTTTT. Its translation: CASSSQRELFF. The chain employs TRBV28 and TRBJ2-2; no clear D gene. Germline V gene lookup returns CDR1 MDHEN and CDR2 SYDVKM. The CDR3 runs to 11 residues. V was clipped by 4 bases and J by 9 bases, with 6 bases between them.

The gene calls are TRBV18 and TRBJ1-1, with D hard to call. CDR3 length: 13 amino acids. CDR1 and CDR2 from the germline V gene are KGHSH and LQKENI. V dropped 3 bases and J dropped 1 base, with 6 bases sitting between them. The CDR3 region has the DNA TGTGCCAGCTCACCTCAGTCGAACACTGAAGCTTTCTTT. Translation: CASSPQSNTEAFF. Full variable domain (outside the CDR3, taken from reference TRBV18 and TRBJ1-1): NAGVMQNPRHLVRRRGQEARLRCSPMKGHSHVYWYRQLPEEGLKFMVYLQKENIIDESGMPKERFSAEFPKEGPSILRIQQVVRGDSAAYFCASSPQSNTEAFFGQGTRLTVV.

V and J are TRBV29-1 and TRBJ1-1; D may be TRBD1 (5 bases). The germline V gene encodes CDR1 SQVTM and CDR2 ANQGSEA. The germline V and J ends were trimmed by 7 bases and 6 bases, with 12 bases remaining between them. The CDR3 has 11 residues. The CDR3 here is CSGGTQPEAFF. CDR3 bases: TGCAGCGGCGGGACGCAACCTGAAGCTTTCTTT. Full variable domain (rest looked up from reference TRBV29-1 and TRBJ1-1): SAVISQKPSRDICQRGTSLTIQCQVDSQVTMMFWYRQQPGQSLTLIATANQGSEATYESGFVIDKFPISRPNLTFSTLTVSNMSPEDSSIYLCSGGTQPEAFFGQGTRLTVV.

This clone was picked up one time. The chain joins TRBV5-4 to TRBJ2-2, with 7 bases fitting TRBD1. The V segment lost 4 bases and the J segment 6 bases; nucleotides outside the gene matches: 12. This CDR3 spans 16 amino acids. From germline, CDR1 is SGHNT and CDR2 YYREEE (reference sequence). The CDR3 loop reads CASSRFPGQISGELFF. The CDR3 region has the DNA TGTGCCAGCAGCCGATTTCCGGGACAGATATCCGGGGAGCTGTTTTTT. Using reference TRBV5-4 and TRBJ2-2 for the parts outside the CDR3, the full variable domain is ETGVTQSPTHLIKTRGQQVTLRCSSQSGHNTVSWYQQALGQGPQFIFQYYREEENGRGNFPPRFSGLQFPNYSSELNVNALELDDSALYLCASSRFPGQISGELFFGEGSRLTVL.

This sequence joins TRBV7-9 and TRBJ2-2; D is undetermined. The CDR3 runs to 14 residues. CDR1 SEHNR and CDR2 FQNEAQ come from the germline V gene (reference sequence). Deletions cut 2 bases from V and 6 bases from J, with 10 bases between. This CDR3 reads CASSLIRGAGELFF. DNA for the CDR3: TGTGCCAGCAGCTTAATACGAGGCGCCGGGGAGCTGTTTTTT.

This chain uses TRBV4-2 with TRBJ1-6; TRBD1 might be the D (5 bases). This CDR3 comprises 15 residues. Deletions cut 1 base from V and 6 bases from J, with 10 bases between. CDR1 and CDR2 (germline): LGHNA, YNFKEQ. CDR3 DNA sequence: TGTGCCAGCAGCCAAGGGGCAGGGACTAATTCACCCCTCCACTTT. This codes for CASSQGAGTNSPLHF.

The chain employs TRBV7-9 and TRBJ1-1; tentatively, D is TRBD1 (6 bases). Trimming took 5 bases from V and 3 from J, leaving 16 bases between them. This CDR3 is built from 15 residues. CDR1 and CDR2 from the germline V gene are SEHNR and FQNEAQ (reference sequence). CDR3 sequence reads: CASSPDRWGYTEAFF. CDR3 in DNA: TGTGCCAGCAGCCCAGACAGGTGGGGCTACACTGAAGCTTTCTTT.

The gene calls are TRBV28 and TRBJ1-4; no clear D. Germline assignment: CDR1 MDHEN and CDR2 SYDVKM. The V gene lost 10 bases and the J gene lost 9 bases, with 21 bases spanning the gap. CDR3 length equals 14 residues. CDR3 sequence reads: CATQQTYAGKKLFF. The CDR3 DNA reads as TGTGCCACCCAGCAGACTTATGCGGGTAAAAAACTGTTTTTT.

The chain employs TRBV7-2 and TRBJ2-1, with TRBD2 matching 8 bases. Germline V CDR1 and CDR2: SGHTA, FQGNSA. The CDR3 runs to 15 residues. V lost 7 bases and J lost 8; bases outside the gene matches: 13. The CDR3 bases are TGTGCCAGCATGAGTCGGGGGGGCATTATCGATGAGCAGTTCTTC. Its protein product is CASMSRGGIIDEQFF.

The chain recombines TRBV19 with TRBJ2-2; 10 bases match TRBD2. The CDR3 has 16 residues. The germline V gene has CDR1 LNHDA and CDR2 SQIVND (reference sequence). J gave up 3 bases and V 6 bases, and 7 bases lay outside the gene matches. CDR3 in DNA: TGTGCCAGTAGCACCTCTAGCGGGGGAGACACCGGGGAGCTGTTTTTT. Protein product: CASSTSSGGDTGELFF.

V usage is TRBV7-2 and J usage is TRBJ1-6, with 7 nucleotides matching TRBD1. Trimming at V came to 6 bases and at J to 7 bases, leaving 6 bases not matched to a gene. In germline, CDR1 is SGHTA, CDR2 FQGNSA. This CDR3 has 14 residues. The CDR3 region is CASRGDSPNSPLHF. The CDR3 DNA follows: TGTGCCAGCAGGGGGGACAGTCCGAATTCACCCCTCCACTTT.

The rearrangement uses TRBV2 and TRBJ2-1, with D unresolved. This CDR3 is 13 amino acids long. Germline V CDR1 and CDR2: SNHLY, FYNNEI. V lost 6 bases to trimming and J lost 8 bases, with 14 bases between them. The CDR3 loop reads CASSPLVTDEQFF. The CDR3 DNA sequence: TGTGCCAGCAGCCCTTTGGTGACGGATGAGCAGTTCTTC.

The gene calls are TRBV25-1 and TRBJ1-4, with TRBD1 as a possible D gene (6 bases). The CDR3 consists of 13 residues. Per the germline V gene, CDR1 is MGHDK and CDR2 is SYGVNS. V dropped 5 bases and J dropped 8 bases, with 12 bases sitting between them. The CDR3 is CASSPLTGEKLFF. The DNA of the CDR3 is TGTGCCAGCAGTCCTCTAACAGGGGAAAAACTGTTTTTT.

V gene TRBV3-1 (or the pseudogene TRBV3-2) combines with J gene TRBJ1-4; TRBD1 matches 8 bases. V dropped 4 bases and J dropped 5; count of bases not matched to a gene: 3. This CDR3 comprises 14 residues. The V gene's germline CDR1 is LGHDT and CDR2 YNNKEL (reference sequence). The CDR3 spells CASSRRQGNEKLFF. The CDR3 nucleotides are TGTGCCAGCAGCCGAAGACAGGGGAATGAAAAACTGTTTTTT.

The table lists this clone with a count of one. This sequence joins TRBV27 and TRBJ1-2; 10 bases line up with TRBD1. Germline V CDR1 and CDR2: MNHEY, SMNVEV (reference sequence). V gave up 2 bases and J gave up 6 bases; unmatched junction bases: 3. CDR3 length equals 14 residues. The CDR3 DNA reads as TGTGCCAGCAGTTTAGGAGGGACAGGGGATGGCTACACCTTC. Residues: CASSLGGTGDGYTF.

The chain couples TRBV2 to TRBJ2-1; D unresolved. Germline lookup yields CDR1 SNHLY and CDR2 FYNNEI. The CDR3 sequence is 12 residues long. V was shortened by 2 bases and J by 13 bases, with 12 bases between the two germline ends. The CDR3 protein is CASSENPPRQFF. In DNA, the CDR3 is TGTGCCAGCAGTGAAAACCCCCCGAGACAGTTCTTC. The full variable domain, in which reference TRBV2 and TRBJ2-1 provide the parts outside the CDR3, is EPEVTQTPSHQVTQMGQEVILRCVPISNHLYFYWYRQILGQKVEFLVSFYNNEISEKSEIFDDQFSVERPDGSNFTLKIRSTKLEDSAMYFCASSENPPRQFFGPGTRLTVL.

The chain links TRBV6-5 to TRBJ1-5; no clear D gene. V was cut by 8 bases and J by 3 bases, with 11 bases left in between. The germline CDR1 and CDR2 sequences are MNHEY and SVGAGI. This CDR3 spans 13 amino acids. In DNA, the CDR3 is TGTGCCAGCGTCGAGCGGCCCAATCAGCCCCAGCATTTT. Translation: CASVERPNQPQHF.

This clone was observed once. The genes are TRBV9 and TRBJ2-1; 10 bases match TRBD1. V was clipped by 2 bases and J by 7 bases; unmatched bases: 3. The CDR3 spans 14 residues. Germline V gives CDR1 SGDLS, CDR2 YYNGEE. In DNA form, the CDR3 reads TGTGCCAGCAGCGTGGGACAGGGGAAGAATGAGCAGTTCTTC. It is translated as CASSVGQGKNEQFF. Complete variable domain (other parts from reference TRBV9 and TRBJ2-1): DSGVTQTPKHLITATGQRVTLRCSPRSGDLSVYWYQQSLDQGLQFLIQYYNGEERAKGNILERFSAQQFPDLHSELNLSSLELGDSALYFCASSVGQGKNEQFFGPGTRLTVL.

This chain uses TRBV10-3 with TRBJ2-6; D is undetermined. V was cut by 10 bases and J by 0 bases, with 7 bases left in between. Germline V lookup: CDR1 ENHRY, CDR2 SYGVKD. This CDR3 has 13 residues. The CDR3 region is CATASSGANVLTF. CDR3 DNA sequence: TGTGCCACCGCGAGCTCTGGGGCCAACGTCCTGACTTTC.